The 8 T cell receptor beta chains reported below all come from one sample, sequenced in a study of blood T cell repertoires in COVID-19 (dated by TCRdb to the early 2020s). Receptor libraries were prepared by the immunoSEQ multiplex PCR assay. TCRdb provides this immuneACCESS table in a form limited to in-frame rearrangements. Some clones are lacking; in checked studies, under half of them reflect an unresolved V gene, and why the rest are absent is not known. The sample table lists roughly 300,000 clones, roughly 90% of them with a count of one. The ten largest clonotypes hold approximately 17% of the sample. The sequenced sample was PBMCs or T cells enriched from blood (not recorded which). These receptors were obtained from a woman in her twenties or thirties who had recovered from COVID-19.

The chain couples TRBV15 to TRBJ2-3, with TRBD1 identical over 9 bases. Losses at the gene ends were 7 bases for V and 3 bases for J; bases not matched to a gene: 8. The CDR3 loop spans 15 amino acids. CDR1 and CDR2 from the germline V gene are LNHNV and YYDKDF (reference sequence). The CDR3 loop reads CATKQGQGKTDTQYF. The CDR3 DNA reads TGTGCCACCAAACAGGGACAGGGAAAGACAGATACGCAGTATTTT.

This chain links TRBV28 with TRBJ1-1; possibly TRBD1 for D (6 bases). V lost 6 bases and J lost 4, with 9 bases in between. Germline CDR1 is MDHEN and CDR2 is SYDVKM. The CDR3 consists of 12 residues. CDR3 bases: TGTGCCAGCAGCCAGGGGTCCACTGAAGCTTTCTTT. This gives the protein CASSQGSTEAFF.

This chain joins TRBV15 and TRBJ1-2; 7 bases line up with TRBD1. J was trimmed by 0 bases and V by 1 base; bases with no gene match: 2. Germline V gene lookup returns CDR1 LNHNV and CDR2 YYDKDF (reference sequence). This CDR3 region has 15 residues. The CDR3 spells CATSRAGTANYGYTF. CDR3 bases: TGTGCCACCAGCAGAGCCGGGACAGCTAACTATGGCTACACCTTC. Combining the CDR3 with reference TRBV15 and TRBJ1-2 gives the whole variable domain DAMVIQNPRYQVTQFGKPVTLSCSQTLNHNVMYWYQQKSSQAPKLLFHYYDKDFNNEADTPDNFQSRRPNTSFCFLDIRSPGLGDTAMYLCATSRAGTANYGYTFGSGTRLTVV.

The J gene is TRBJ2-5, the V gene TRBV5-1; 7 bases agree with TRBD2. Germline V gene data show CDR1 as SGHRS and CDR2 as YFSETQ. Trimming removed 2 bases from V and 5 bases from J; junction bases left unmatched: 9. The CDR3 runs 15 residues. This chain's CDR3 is CASSFGTKGGETQYF. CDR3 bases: TGCGCCAGCAGCTTCGGGACCAAGGGAGGGGAGACCCAGTACTTC. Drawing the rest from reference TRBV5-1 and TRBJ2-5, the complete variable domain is KAGVTQTPRYLIKTRGQQVTLSCSPISGHRSVSWYQQTPGQGLQFLFEYFSETQRNKGNFPGRFSGRQFSNSRSEMNVSTLELGDSALYLCASSFGTKGGETQYFGPGTRLLVL.

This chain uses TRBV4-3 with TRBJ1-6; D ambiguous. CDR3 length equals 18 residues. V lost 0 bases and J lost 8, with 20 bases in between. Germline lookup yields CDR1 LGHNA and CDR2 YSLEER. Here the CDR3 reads CASSQEIRAGSADSPLHF. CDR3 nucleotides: TGCGCCAGCAGCCAAGAAATTCGGGCGGGATCGGCCGATTCACCCCTCCACTTT.

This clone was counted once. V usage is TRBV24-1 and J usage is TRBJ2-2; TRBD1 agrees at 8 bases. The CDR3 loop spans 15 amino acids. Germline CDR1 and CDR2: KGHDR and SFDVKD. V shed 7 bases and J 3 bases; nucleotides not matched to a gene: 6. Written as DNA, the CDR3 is TGTGCCACCAGAGAACAGGGGGATGACACCGGGGAGCTGTTTTTT. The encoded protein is CATREQGDDTGELFF.

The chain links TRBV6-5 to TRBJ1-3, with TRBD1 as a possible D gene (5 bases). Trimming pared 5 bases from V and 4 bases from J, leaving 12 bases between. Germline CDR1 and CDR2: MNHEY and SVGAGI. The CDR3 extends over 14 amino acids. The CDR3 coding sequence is TGTGCCAGCAGTACCCTGGACACAGGAAACACCATATATTTT. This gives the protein CASSTLDTGNTIYF.

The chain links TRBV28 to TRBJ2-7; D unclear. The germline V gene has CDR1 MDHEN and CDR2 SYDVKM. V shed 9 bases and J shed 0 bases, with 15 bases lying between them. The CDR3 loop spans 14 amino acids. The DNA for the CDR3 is TGTGCCAGTAACCGTCCAGGAAGCTCCTACGAGCAGTACTTC. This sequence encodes CASNRPGSSYEQYF. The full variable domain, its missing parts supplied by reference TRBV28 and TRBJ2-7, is DVKVTQSSRYLVKRTGEKVFLECVQDMDHENMFWYRQDPGLGLRLIYFSYDVKMKEKGDIPEGYSVSREKKERFSLILESASTNQTSMYLCASNRPGSSYEQYFGPGTRLTVT.